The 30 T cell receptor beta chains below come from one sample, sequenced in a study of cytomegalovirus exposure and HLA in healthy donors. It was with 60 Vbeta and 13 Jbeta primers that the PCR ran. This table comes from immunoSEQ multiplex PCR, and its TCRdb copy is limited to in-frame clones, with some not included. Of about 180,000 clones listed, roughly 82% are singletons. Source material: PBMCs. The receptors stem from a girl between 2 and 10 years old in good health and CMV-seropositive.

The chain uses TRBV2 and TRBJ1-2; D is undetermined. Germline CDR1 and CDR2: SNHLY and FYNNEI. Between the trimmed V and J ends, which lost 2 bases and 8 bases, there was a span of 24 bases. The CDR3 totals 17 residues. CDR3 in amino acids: CASSEKNPPNRGRGYTF. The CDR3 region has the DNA TGTGCCAGCAGTGAAAAAAACCCCCCCAATCGAGGGCGCGGCTACACCTTC.

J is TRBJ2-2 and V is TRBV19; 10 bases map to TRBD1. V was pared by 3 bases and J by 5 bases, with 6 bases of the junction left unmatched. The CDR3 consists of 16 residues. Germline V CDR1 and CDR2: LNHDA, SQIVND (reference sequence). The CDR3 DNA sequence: TGTGCCAGTAGTATTATCCCGGGACAGGGGACCGGGGAGCTGTTTTTT. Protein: CASSIIPGQGTGELFF.

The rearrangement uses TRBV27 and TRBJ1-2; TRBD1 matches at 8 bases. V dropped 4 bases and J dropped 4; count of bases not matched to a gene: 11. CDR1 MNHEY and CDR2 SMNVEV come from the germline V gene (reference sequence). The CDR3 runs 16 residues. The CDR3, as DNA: TGTGCCAGCAGTTCCGACGGACAGGGTGGTATCTATGGCTACACCTTC. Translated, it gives CASSSDGQGGIYGYTF.

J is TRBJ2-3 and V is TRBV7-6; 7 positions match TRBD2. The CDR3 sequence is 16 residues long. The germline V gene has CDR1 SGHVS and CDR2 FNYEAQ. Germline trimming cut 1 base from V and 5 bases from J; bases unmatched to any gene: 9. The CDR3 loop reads CASSLGSGARGDTQYF. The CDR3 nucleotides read TGTGCCAGCAGCTTAGGGAGCGGGGCCCGGGGAGATACGCAGTATTTT.

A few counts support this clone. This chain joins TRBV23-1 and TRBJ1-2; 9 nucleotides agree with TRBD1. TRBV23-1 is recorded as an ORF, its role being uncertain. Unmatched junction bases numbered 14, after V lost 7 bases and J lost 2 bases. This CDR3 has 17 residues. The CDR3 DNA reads TGCGCCAGCATCATGTGGGGACAGGGTGAGACCAACTATGGCTACACCTTC. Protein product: CASIMWGQGETNYGYTF.

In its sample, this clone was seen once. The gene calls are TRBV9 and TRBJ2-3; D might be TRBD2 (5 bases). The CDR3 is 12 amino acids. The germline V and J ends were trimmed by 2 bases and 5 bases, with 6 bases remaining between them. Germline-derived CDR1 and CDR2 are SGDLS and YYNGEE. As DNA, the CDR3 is TGTGCCAGCAGCGTGAGCGGAGATACGCAGTATTTT. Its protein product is CASSVSGDTQYF.

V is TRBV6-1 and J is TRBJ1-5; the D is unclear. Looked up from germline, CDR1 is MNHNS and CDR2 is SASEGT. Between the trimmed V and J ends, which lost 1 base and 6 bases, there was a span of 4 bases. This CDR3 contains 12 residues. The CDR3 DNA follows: TGTGCCAGCAGTGAAGGGAGTCAGCCCCAGCATTTT. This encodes CASSEGSQPQHF.

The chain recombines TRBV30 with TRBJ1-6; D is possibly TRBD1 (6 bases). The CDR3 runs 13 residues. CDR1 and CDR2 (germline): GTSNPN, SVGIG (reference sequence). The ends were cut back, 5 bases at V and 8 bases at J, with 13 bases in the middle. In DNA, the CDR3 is TGTGCCTGGTCGGGGGGGGGCCATTCACCCCTCCACTTT. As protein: CAWSGGGHSPLHF.

CDR3 sequence (DNA): TGTGCCTCCAGGGAGACAGGAAACTCCTACGAGCAGTACTTC. This gives the protein CASRETGNSYEQYF. The chain recombines TRBV30 with TRBJ2-7; possibly TRBD1 for D (6 bases). CDR3 length equals 14 residues. V lost 7 bases to trimming and J lost 0 bases, with 16 bases between them. The germline V gene encodes CDR1 GTSNPN and CDR2 SVGIG (reference sequence). The full variable domain, completed using reference TRBV30 and TRBJ2-7, is SQTIHQWPATLVQPVGSPLSLECTVEGTSNPNLYWYRQAAGRGLQLLFYSVGIGQISSEVPQNLSASRPQDRQFILSSKKLLLSDSGFYLCASRETGNSYEQYFGPGTRLTVT.

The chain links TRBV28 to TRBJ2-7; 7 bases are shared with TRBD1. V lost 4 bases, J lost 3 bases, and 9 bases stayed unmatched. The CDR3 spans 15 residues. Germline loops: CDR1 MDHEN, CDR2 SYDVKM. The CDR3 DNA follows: TGTGCCAGCAGTTCCCCCGGGACAGCCTTCTACGAGCAGTACTTC. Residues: CASSSPGTAFYEQYF.

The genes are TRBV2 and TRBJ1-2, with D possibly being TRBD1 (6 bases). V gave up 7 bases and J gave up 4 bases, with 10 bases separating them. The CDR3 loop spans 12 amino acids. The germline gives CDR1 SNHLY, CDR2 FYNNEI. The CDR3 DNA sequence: TGTGCCAGCATTGGACAGTCCTATGGCTACACCTTC. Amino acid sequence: CASIGQSYGYTF.

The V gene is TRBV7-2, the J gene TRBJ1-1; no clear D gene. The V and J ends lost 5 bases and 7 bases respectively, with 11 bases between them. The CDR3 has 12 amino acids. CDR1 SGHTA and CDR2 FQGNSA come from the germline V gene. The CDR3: CASSPPGCEAFF. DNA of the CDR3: TGTGCCAGCAGCCCCCCGGGGTGTGAAGCTTTCTTT.

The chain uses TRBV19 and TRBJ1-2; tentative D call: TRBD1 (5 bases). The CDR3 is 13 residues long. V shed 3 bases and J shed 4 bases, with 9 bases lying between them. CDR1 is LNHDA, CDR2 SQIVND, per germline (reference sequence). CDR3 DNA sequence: TGTGCCAGTAGTATCCAGGGCAGCTATGGCTACACCTTC. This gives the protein CASSIQGSYGYTF.

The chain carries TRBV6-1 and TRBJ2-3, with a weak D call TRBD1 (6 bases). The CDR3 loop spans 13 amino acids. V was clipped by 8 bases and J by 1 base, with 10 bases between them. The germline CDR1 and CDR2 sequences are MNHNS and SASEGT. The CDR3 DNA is TGTGCCAGCGTAGCAGGGGGCACAGATACGCAGTATTTT. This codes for CASVAGGTDTQYF.

The CDR3 bases are TGCGCCAGCAGCCAATATTCGGGGAACACTGAAGCTTTCTTT. This codes for CASSQYSGNTEAFF. The J gene is TRBJ1-1, the V gene TRBV4-1; D remains ambiguous. The CDR3 has 14 amino acids. The germline V gene has CDR1 MGHRA and CDR2 YSYEKL. V was trimmed by 2 bases and J by 1 base, leaving 8 bases between them.

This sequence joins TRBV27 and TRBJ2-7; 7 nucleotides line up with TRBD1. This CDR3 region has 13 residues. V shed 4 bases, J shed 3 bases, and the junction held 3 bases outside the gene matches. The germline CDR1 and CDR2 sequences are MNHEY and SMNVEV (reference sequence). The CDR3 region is CASSWTGSYEQYF. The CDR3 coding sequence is TGTGCCAGCAGTTGGACAGGCAGCTACGAGCAGTACTTC.

The DNA for the CDR3 is TGTGCCAGCAGTTACCAACTAGCGGGAGGACACGAGCAGTACTTC. As protein: CASSYQLAGGHEQYF. The V call is TRBV6-6, the J call TRBJ2-7; 12 bases match TRBD2. CDR3 length: 15 residues. CDR1 is MNHNY and CDR2 is SVGAGI in the germline V gene (reference sequence). The ends lost 2 bases at V and 5 bases at J; junction bases unmatched: 4.

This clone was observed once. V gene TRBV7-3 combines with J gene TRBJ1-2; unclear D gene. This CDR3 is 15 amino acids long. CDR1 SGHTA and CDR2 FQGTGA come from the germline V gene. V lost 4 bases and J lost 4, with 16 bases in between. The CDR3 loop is CASSSSSGVGYGYTF. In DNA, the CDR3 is TGTGCCAGCAGCTCCTCGAGCGGGGTAGGCTATGGCTACACCTTC. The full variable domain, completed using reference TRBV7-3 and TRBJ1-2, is GAGVSQTPSNKVTEKGKYVELRCDPISGHTALYWYRQSLGQGPEFLIYFQGTGAADDSGLPNDRFFAVRPEGSVSTLKIQRTERGDSAVYLCASSSSSGVGYGYTFGSGTRLTVV.

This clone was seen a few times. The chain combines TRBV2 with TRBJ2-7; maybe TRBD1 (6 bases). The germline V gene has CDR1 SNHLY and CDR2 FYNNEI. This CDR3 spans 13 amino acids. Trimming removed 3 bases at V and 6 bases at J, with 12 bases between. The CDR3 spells CASSEVKGGEQYF. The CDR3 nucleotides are TGTGCCAGCAGTGAGGTAAAAGGGGGCGAGCAGTACTTC.

The CDR3 DNA reads TGTGCCAGCTCCATGGACAGGCACAATCAGCCCCAGCATTTT. The encoded protein is CASSMDRHNQPQHF. This rearrangement joins TRBV18 to TRBJ1-5; 7 bases map to TRBD1. V lost 6 bases to trimming and J lost 3 bases; unmatched junction nucleotides: 5. This CDR3 contains 14 residues. Germline CDR1 is KGHSH and CDR2 is LQKENI.

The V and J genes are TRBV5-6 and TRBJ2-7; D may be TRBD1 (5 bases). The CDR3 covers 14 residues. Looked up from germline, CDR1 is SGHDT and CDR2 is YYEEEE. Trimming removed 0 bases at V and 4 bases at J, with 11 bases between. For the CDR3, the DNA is TGTGCCAGCAGCTTGGGGGTAAGGGGTTACGAGCAGTACTTC. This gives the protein CASSLGVRGYEQYF.

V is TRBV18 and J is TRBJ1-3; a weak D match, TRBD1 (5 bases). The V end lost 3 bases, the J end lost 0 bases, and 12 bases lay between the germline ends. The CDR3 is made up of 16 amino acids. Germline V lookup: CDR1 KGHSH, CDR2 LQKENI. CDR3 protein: CASSPRTGFSGNTIYF. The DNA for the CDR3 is TGTGCCAGCTCACCCCGTACAGGCTTCTCTGGAAACACCATATATTTT.

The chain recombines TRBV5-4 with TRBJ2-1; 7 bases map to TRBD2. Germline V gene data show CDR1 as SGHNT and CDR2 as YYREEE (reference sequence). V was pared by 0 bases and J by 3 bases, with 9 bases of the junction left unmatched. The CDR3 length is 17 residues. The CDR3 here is CASSLAKRGLGYNEQFF. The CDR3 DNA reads TGTGCCAGCAGCTTGGCCAAGCGGGGTCTTGGCTACAATGAGCAGTTCTTC.

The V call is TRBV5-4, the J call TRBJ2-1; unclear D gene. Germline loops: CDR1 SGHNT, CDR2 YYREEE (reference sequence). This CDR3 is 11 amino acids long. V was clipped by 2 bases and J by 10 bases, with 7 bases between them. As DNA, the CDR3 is TGTGCCAGCAGCTTTGTAGAGGAGCAGTTCTTC. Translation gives CASSFVEEQFF.

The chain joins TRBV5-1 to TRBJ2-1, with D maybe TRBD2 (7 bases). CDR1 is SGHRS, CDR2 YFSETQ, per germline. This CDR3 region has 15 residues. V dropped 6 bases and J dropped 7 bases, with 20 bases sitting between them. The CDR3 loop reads CASNGGAGAYNEQFF. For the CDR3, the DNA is TGCGCCAGCAACGGAGGGGCGGGGGCTTATAATGAGCAGTTCTTC.

This CDR3 reads CASSPTSGSYEQYF. As DNA, the CDR3 is TGTGCCAGCTCACCGACTAGCGGGAGCTACGAGCAGTACTTC. This chain uses TRBV18 with TRBJ2-5; 12 nucleotides match TRBD2. The end of the DNA fits TRBJ2-7 better, so the J call may be wrong. CDR1 and CDR2 (germline): KGHSH, LQKENI. The CDR3 is 14 residues long.

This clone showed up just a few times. The chain's CDR3 is CASRPLGTGDNEQYF. CDR3 sequence (DNA): TGTGCCAGCAGACCCCTCGGGACAGGGGATAACGAGCAGTACTTC. The V and J genes are TRBV2 and TRBJ2-7; 10 nucleotides match TRBD1. This CDR3 is 15 amino acids long. J gave up 5 bases and V 6 bases, and 10 bases lay outside the gene matches. Germline-derived CDR1 and CDR2 are SNHLY and FYNNEI.

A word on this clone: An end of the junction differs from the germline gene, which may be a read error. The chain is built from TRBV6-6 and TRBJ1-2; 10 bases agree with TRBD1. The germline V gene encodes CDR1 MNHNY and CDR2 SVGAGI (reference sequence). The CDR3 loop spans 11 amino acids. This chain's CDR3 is CASIDRGRRVF. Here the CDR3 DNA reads TGTGCCAGCATCGACAGGGGGCGACGGGTCTTC.

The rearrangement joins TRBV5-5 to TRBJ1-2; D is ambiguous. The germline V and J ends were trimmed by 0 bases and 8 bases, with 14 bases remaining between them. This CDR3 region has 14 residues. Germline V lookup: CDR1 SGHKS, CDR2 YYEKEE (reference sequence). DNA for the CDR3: TGTGCCAGCAGCTTGGCCGAGGGAGTGCGGGGCTACACCTTC. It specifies CASSLAEGVRGYTF.

CDR3 amino acids: CASSVEKNIQYF. In DNA form, the CDR3 reads TGTGCCAGCAGTGTGGAGAAAAACATTCAGTACTTC. The chain joins TRBV2 to TRBJ2-4, with D unclear. V lost 4 bases, J lost 4 bases, and 5 bases lay in between. This CDR3 contains 12 residues. The germline CDR1 and CDR2 sequences are SNHLY and FYNNEI.